The 23 T cell receptor beta chains below all came from one sample that was sequenced in a study of control samples from healthy donors and cancer patients. Sequencing used immunoSEQ multiplex PCR; TCRdb keeps in-frame clones, though not all of them. The top ten hold around 0.91% of the sample, which has more than 45,000 clones, approximately 90% seen once. Specimen: PBMCs. The receptors stem from a man aged 25-40 years with colorectal cancer.

The V gene is TRBV19, the J gene TRBJ1-5, with 11 bases matching TRBD1. This CDR3 has 18 residues. The V gene's germline CDR1 is LNHDA and CDR2 SQIVND (reference sequence). V lost 1 base and J lost 1; bases outside the gene matches: 6. This chain's CDR3 is CASSIVGQGVKSNQPQHF. The CDR3 bases are TGTGCCAGTAGTATAGTGGGACAGGGGGTGAAAAGCAATCAGCCCCAGCATTTT.

The rearrangement uses TRBV19 and TRBJ2-2; a weak D match, TRBD1 (6 bases). CDR3 length equals 16 residues. Germline CDR1 LNHDA, CDR2 SQIVND (reference sequence). V was pared by 3 bases and J by 0 bases, with 11 bases between. The CDR3 sequence: CASSMWGPSNTGELFF. In DNA form, the CDR3 reads TGTGCCAGTAGTATGTGGGGGCCTTCGAACACCGGGGAGCTGTTTTTT.

The rearrangement joins TRBV24-1 to TRBJ2-5, with D maybe TRBD2 (5 bases). The CDR3 extends over 13 amino acids. Trimming shortened V by 4 bases and J by 5 bases, and 10 bases separated the two germline ends. CDR1 and CDR2 from the germline V gene are KGHDR and SFDVKD. CDR3 DNA sequence: TGTGCCACCAGTGAGGCGGGTTGGGAGACCCAGTACTTC. It is translated as CATSEAGWETQYF.

CDR3 nucleotides: TGTGCCAGCTCACCGGACCTGAACACTGAAGCTTTCTTT. Encoded protein: CASSPDLNTEAFF. The chain links TRBV18 to TRBJ1-1; D unclear. CDR3 length: 13 residues. Trimming cost V 3 bases and J 0 bases, with 5 bases left between them. Germline CDR1 is KGHSH and CDR2 is LQKENI.

The chain carries TRBV24-1 and TRBJ2-5, with no clear D. CDR3 size: 15 residues. Germline CDR1 and CDR2: KGHDR and SFDVKD. Trimming shortened V by 6 bases and J by 3 bases, and 16 bases separated the two germline ends. The chain's CDR3 is CATSNLWDREETQYF. The DNA of the CDR3 is TGTGCCACCAGTAATCTCTGGGATAGGGAAGAGACCCAGTACTTC.

This clone has only one observation. CDR3 sequence: CASSETGVNEKLFF. In DNA form, the CDR3 reads TGTGCCAGCAGCGAAACAGGGGTTAATGAAAAACTGTTTTTT. The V call is TRBV5-5, the J call TRBJ1-4; the match to TRBD1 covers 7 bases. CDR1 and CDR2 (germline): SGHKS, YYEKEE (reference sequence). The CDR3 covers 14 residues. J was trimmed by 4 bases and V by 4 bases; bases with no gene match: 4.

The genes are TRBV20-1 and TRBJ2-1; D is uncertain. V was shortened by 5 bases and J by 9 bases, with 11 bases between the two germline ends. The CDR3 extends over 11 amino acids. Germline loops: CDR1 DFQATT, CDR2 SNEGSKA (reference sequence). Here the CDR3 DNA reads TGCAGTGCTGATCACCTCGGTGAGCAGTTCTTC. Its translation is CSADHLGEQFF.

The sample holds one count of this clone. For the CDR3, the DNA is TGTGCCAGCAGCTTGGGAGGGACAGTACCATACGAGCAGTACTTC. Residues: CASSLGGTVPYEQYF. This chain joins TRBV5-8 and TRBJ2-7, with 7 bases identical to TRBD1. The CDR3 covers 15 residues. J lost 4 bases, V lost 0 bases, and 7 bases had no gene match. Per the germline V gene, CDR1 is SGHTS and CDR2 is YDEGEE.

The CDR3 nucleotides read TGCGCCAGCAGCCATCCAGTCAGCGGGGGGGGATTAGCAGATACGCAGTATTTT. This codes for CASSHPVSGGGLADTQYF. J is TRBJ2-3 and V is TRBV4-1; 10 positions match TRBD2. The CDR3 covers 18 residues. CDR1 is MGHRA, CDR2 YSYEKL, per germline. V gave up 3 bases and J gave up 4 bases; unmatched junction bases: 13.

The J gene is TRBJ1-2, the V gene TRBV6-2 or TRBV6-3; D remains ambiguous. The germline V gene has CDR1 MNHEY and CDR2 SVGEGT. The CDR3 runs 15 residues. The germline V and J ends were trimmed by 6 bases and 4 bases, with 18 bases remaining between them. CDR3 in amino acids: CASSLPRVRSYGYTF. The CDR3 nucleotides read TGTGCCAGCAGCCTGCCACGGGTCCGGTCCTATGGCTACACCTTC.

V usage is TRBV5-6 and J usage is TRBJ2-4; no clear D gene. The germline V gene has CDR1 SGHDT and CDR2 YYEEEE. This CDR3 is 13 amino acids long. Trimming left V 0 bases short and J 9 bases short, with 10 bases between. DNA of the CDR3: TGTGCCAGCAGCTTGGTCGGCTTACCCATTCAGTACTTC. It yields the protein CASSLVGLPIQYF.

This chain uses TRBV12-5 with TRBJ1-6; no definite D call. The CDR3 sequence is 14 residues long. Germline-derived CDR1 and CDR2 are LGHNT and FRNRAP. Trimming took off 1 base at V and 10 bases at J, with 11 bases between the two ends. The CDR3 loop is CASGLEGNWSPLHF. DNA of the CDR3: TGTGCTAGTGGTTTGGAAGGGAATTGGTCACCCCTCCACTTT.

The V call is TRBV18, the J call TRBJ1-3; D unresolved. This CDR3 comprises 15 residues. Per germline, CDR1 KGHSH and CDR2 LQKENI. The germline V and J ends were trimmed by 2 bases and 0 bases, with 8 bases remaining between them. The CDR3 region is CASSPELSSGNTIYF. DNA for the CDR3: TGTGCCAGCTCACCAGAACTAAGCTCTGGAAACACCATATATTTT.

This chain connects TRBV5-1 to TRBJ2-3; D remains unclear. This CDR3 is built from 12 residues. Between the trimmed V and J ends, which lost 0 bases and 6 bases, there was a span of 5 bases. The germline gives CDR1 SGHRS, CDR2 YFSETQ. In DNA form, the CDR3 reads TGCGCCAGCAGCTTGGGAGCGGATACGCAGTATTTT. Amino acid sequence: CASSLGADTQYF.

The J gene is TRBJ2-1, the V gene TRBV19, with TRBD2 matching over 9 bases. J gave up 9 bases and V 6 bases, and 12 bases lay outside the gene matches. There are 15 residues in the CDR3. Germline CDR1 reads LNHDA; CDR2 reads SQIVND (reference sequence). This CDR3 is CASSPIAGASSEQFF. The DNA for the CDR3 is TGTGCCAGTAGCCCCATAGCGGGGGCCTCGAGTGAGCAGTTCTTC.

The chain has TRBV5-4 and TRBJ1-2; D ambiguous. This CDR3 has 16 residues. Germline CDR1 is SGHNT and CDR2 is YYREEE (reference sequence). V was shortened by 2 bases and J by 7 bases, with 21 bases between the two germline ends. The CDR3 sequence: CASSFPSGRGWGGYTF. The CDR3 DNA reads as TGTGCCAGCAGCTTCCCTTCAGGCAGAGGTTGGGGTGGCTACACCTTC. Full variable domain (missing parts from reference TRBV5-4 and TRBJ1-2): ETGVTQSPTHLIKTRGQQVTLRCSSQSGHNTVSWYQQALGQGPQFIFQYYREEENGRGNFPPRFSGLQFPNYSSELNVNALELDDSALYLCASSFPSGRGWGGYTFGSGTRLTVV.

The rearrangement joins TRBV5-6 to TRBJ1-5, with a tentative D call TRBD1 (6 bases). Germline V lookup: CDR1 SGHDT, CDR2 YYEEEE. The CDR3 has 16 amino acids. V lost 0 bases to trimming and J lost 7 bases, with 17 bases between them. Here the CDR3 DNA reads TGTGCCAGCAGCTTGGGGGGAGACAGGTCGGACCAGCCCCAGCATTTT. It is translated as CASSLGGDRSDQPQHF.

This chain links TRBV3-1 (or the pseudogene TRBV3-2) with TRBJ2-5; maybe TRBD2 (5 bases). This CDR3 has 12 amino acids. The V and J ends lost 3 bases and 5 bases respectively, with 7 bases between them. Germline V CDR1 and CDR2: LGHDT, YNNKEL (reference sequence). CDR3 in amino acids: CASSHRRETQYF. CDR3 in DNA: TGTGCCAGCAGCCATAGGAGGGAGACCCAGTACTTC.

The rearrangement uses TRBV7-9 and TRBJ2-2; TRBD1 agrees at 7 bases. The CDR3 covers 17 residues. Germline CDR1 reads SEHNR; CDR2 reads FQNEAQ (reference sequence). The ends lost 4 bases at V and 0 bases at J; junction bases unmatched: 8. CDR3 amino acids: CASSYPRQGPNTGELFF. The CDR3 DNA reads as TGTGCCAGCAGCTATCCTCGACAGGGTCCGAACACCGGGGAGCTGTTTTTT.

The chain joins TRBV30 to TRBJ1-1; D not resolved. The germline CDR1 and CDR2 sequences are GTSNPN and SVGIG (reference sequence). The ends were cut back, 3 bases at V and 0 bases at J, with 14 bases in the middle. The length of the CDR3 is 15 residues. The CDR3 nucleotides read TGTGCCTGGAGCCGAGTGGGCAGATTGAACACTGAAGCTTTCTTT. It translates to CAWSRVGRLNTEAFF.

CDR3 region: CASSPTEFSYEQYF. CDR3 nucleotide sequence: TGCGCCAGCAGCCCGACAGAGTTCTCCTACGAGCAGTACTTC. The chain employs TRBV5-1 and TRBJ2-7, with D tentatively TRBD1 (5 bases). Trimming removed 4 bases from V and 0 bases from J, with 11 bases in between. This CDR3 has 14 residues. Germline loops: CDR1 SGHRS, CDR2 YFSETQ.

J is TRBJ2-3 and V is TRBV18; 8 bases match TRBD2. The length of the CDR3 is 17 residues. Germline CDR1 is KGHSH and CDR2 is LQKENI. V trimming: 1 base; J trimming: 3 bases; junction bases outside the gene matches: 9. The CDR3 bases are TGTGCCAGCTCACCACAGGGTCCTAGCGGGCTAACAGATACGCAGTATTTT. Translating gives CASSPQGPSGLTDTQYF.

The chain combines TRBV11-2 with TRBJ1-4; tentative D call: TRBD1 (5 bases). V was shortened by 5 bases and J by 7 bases, with 14 bases between the two germline ends. Per germline, CDR1 SGHAT and CDR2 FQNNGV. This CDR3 spans 14 amino acids. CDR3 DNA: TGTGCCAGCAGCCTTGGGCAGGGAGGTGAAAAACTGTTTTTT. Protein sequence: CASSLGQGGEKLFF.